Here is one TCR beta chain with its context. How the authors handled the data: As immunoSEQ supplied junction-only sequences (without quality scores), filtering differed. Profiled with immunoSEQ multiplex PCR; TCRdb holds only in-frame clones, not every one. The V and J calls and clone size were taken over from that table, and D and trimming were inferred from the DNA. The top ten clones hold approximately 1.8% of a sample with about 680,000 clones, roughly 78% of them seen once. This specimen comes from a study of shared clonotypes between healthy human individuals. Study-level background: CD8 memory received one plate per donor, CD8 naive two, CD4 memory three and CD4 naive three.

CDR3 size: 16 residues. Germline lookup yields CDR1 SGHDT and CDR2 YYEEEE. Trimming stripped 4 bases from V and 5 bases from J, with 21 bases between. The chain carries TRBV5-6 and TRBJ1-1, with unresolved D. This receptor was taken from a woman in her thirties in good health. The source material was memory CD4+ T cells sorted from blood. Subset given: CD45RA-negative fraction. In DNA form, the CDR3 reads TGTGCCAGCAGCACTACTTTCATACCCTGGCGAACTGAAGCTTTCTTT. It is translated as CASSTTFIPWRTEAFF. Supplemented by reference TRBV5-6 and TRBJ1-1, the full variable domain reads DAGVTQSPTHLIKTRGQQVTLRCSPKSGHDTVSWYQQALGQGPQFIFQYYEEEERQRGNFPDRFSGHQFPNYSSELNVNALLLGDSALYLCASSTTFIPWRTEAFFGQGTRLTVV.